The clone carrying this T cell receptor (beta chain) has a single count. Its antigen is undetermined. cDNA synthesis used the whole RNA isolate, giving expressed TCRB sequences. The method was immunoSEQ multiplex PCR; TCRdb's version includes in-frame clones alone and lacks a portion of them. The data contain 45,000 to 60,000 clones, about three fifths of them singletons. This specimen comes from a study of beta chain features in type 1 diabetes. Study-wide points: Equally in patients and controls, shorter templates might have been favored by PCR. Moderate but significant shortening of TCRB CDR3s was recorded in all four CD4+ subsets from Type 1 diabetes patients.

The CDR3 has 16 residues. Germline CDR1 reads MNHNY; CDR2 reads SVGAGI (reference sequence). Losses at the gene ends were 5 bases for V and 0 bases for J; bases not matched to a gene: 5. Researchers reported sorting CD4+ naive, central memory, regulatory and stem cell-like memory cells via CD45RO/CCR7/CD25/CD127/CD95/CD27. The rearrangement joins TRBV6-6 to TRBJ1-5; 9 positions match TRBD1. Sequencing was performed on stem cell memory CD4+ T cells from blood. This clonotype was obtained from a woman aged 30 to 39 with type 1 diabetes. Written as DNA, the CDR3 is TGTGCCAGCAGTCGCCGGACAGGGGATAGCAATCAGCCCCAGCATTTT. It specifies CASSRRTGDSNQPQHF.